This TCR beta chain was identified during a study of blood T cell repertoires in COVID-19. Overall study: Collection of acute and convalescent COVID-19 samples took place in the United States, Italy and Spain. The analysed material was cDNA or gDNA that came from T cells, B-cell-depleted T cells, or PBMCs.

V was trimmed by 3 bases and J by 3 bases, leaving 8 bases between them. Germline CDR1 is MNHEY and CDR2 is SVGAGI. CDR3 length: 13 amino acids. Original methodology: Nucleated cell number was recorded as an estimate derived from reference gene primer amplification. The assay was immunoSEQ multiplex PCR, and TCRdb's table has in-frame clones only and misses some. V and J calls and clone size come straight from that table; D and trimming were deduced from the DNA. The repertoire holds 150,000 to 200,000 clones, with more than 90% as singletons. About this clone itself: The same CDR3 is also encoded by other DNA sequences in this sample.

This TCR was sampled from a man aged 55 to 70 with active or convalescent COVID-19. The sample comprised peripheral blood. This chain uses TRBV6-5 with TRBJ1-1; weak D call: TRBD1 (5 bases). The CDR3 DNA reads TGTGCCAGCAGTTATTTCAGGGACACTGAAGCTTTCTTT. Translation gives CASSYFRDTEAFF.